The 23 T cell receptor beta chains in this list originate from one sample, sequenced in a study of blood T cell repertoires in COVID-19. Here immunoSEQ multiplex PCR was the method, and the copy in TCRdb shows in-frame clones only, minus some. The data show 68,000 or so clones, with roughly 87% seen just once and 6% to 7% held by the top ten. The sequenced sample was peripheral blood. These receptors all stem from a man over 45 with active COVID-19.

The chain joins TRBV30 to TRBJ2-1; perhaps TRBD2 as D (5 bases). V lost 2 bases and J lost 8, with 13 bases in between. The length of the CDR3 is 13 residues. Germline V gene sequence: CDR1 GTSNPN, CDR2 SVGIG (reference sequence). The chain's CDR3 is CAWSRGSVDEQFF. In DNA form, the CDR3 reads TGTGCCTGGAGTCGAGGGAGTGTTGATGAGCAGTTCTTC.

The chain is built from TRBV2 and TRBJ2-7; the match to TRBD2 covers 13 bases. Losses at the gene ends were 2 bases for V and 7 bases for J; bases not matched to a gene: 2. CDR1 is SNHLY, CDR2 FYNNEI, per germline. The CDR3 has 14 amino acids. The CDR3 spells CASSETSGRGEQYF. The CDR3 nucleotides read TGTGCCAGCAGTGAAACTAGCGGGAGGGGTGAGCAGTACTTC.

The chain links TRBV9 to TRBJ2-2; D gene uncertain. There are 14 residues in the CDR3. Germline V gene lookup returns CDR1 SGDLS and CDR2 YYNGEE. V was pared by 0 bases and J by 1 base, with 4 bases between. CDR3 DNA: TGTGCCAGCAGCGTAGCCGGGAACACCGGGGAGCTGTTTTTT. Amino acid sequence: CASSVAGNTGELFF.

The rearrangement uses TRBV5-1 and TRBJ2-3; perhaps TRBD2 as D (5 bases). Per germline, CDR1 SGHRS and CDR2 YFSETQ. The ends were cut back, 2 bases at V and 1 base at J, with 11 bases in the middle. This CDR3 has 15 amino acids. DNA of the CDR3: TGCGCCAGCAGCTTAGGAGTGCGGGGCACAGATACGCAGTATTTT. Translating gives CASSLGVRGTDTQYF.

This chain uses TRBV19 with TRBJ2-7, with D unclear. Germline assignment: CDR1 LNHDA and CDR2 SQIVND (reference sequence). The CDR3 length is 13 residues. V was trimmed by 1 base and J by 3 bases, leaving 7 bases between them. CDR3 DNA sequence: TGTGCCAGTAGTATAGGGCAGTACTACGAGCAGTACTTC. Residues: CASSIGQYYEQYF.

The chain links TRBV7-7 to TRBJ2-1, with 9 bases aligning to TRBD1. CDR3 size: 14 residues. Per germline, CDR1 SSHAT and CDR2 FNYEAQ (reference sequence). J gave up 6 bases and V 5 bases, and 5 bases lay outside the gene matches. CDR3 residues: CASSDTQGANEQFF. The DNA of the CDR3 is TGTGCCAGCAGCGACACACAGGGGGCCAATGAGCAGTTCTTC. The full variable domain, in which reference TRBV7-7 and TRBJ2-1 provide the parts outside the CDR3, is GAGVSQSPRYKVTKRGQDVTLRCDPISSHATLYWYQQALGQGPEFLTYFNYEAQPDKSGLPSDRFSAERPEGSISTLTIQRTEQRDSAMYRCASSDTQGANEQFFGPGTRLTVL.

In DNA form, the CDR3 reads TGTGCCAGCAGCTCGCCGCGATCGTACAATGAGCAGTTCTTC. Translating it yields CASSSPRSYNEQFF. This sequence joins TRBV5-4 and TRBJ2-1; D is uncertain. V lost 3 bases and J 4 bases, leaving 11 bases between the germline ends. The CDR3 length is 14 residues. CDR1 is SGHNT and CDR2 is YYREEE in the germline V gene (reference sequence). Together with reference TRBV5-4 and TRBJ2-1, the CDR3 gives the full variable domain: ETGVTQSPTHLIKTRGQQVTLRCSSQSGHNTVSWYQQALGQGPQFIFQYYREEENGRGNFPPRFSGLQFPNYSSELNVNALELDDSALYLCASSSPRSYNEQFFGPGTRLTVL.

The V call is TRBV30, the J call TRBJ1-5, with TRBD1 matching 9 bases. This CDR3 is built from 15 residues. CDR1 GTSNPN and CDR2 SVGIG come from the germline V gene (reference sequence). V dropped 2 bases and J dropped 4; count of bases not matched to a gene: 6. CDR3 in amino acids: CAWSFRDRENQPQHF. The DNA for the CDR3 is TGTGCCTGGAGTTTCCGGGACAGGGAGAATCAGCCCCAGCATTTT.

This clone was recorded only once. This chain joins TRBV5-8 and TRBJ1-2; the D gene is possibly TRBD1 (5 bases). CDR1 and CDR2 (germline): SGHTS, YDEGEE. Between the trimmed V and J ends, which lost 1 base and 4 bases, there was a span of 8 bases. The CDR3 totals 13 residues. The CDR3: CASSLYGGYGYTF. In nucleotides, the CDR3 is TGTGCCAGCAGCTTGTACGGGGGCTATGGCTACACCTTC.

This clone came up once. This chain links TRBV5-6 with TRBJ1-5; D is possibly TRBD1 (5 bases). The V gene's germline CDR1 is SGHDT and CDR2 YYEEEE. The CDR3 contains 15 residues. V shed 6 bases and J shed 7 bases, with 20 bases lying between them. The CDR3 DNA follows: TGTGCCAGCAACGTAGGACCTGGGGCTTACCAGCCCCAGCATTTT. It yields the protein CASNVGPGAYQPQHF.

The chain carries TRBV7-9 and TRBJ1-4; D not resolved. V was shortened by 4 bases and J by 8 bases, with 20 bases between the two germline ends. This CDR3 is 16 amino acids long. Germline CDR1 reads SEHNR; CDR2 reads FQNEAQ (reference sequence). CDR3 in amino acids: CASSSNRGQIGEKLFF. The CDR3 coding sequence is TGTGCCAGCAGCTCTAACCGGGGTCAAATTGGGGAAAAACTGTTTTTT.

The CDR3 DNA reads TGTGCCAGCCGGACCGGGACAGGGGGCGACGAGCAGTACTTC. Translated: CASRTGTGGDEQYF. The chain links TRBV5-4 to TRBJ2-7, with TRBD1 matching over 12 bases. V lost 7 bases, J lost 5 bases, and 7 bases stayed unmatched. The CDR3 sequence is 14 residues long. Germline V CDR1 and CDR2: SGHNT, YYREEE (reference sequence).

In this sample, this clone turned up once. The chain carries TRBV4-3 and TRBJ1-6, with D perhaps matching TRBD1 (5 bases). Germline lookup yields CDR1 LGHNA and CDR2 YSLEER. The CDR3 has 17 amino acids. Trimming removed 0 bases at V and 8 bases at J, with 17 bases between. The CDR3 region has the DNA TGCGCCAGCAGCCAAGAAGTAGCAGGGTTTGGTGATTCACCCCTCCACTTT. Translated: CASSQEVAGFGDSPLHF.

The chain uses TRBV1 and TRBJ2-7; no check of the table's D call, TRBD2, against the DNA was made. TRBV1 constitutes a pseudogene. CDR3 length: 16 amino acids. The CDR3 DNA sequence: TGCACCAGCAGCCAATACAGCGGGAGGGCAACCTACGAGCAGTACTTC. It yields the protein CTSSQYSGRATYEQYF.

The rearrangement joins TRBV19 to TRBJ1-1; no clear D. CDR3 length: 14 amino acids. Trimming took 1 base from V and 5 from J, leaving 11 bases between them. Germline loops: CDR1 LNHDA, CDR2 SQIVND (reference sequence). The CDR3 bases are TGTGCCAGTAGTATAGTTCCGGGTGGGACTGAAGCTTTCTTT. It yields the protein CASSIVPGGTEAFF.

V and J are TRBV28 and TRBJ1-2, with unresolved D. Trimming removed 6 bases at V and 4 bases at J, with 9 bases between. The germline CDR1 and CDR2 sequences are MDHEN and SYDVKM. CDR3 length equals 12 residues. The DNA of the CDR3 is TGTGCCAGCAGCTCGGGAATCTATGGCTACACCTTC. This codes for CASSSGIYGYTF.

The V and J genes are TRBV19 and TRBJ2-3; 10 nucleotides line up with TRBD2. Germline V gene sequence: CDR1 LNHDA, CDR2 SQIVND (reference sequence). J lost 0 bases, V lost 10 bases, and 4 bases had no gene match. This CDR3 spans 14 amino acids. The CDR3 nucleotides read TGTGCCACCGAGACTAGCGGGAGCACAGATACGCAGTATTTT. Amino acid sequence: CATETSGSTDTQYF.

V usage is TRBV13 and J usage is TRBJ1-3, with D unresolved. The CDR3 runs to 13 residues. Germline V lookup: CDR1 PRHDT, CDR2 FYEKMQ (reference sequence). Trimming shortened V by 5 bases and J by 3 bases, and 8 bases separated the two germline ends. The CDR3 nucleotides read TGTGCCAGCAGCCTCCACGGTGGAAACACCATATATTTT. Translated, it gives CASSLHGGNTIYF.

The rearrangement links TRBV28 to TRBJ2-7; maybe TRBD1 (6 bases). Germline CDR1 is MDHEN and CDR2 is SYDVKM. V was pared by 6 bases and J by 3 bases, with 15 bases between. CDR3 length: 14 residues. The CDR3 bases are TGTGCCAGCAGATATGAGGGGGTGAACTACGAGCAGTACTTC. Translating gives CASRYEGVNYEQYF. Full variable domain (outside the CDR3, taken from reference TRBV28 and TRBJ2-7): DVKVTQSSRYLVKRTGEKVFLECVQDMDHENMFWYRQDPGLGLRLIYFSYDVKMKEKGDIPEGYSVSREKKERFSLILESASTNQTSMYLCASRYEGVNYEQYFGPGTRLTVT.

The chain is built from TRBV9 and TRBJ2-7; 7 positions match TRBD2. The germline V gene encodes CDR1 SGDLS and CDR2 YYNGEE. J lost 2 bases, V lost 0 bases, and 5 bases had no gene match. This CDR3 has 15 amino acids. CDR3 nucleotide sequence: TGTGCCAGCAGCGTAGCGGGGGGAGCGGCCTACGAGCAGTACTTC. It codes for CASSVAGGAAYEQYF.

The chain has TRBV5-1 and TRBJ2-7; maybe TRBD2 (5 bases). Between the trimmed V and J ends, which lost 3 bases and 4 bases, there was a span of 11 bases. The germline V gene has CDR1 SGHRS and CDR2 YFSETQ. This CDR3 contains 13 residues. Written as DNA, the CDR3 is TGCGCCAGCAGCTGGATAGGGAGTTACGAGCAGTACTTC. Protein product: CASSWIGSYEQYF. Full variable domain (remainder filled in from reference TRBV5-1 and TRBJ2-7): KAGVTQTPRYLIKTRGQQVTLSCSPISGHRSVSWYQQTPGQGLQFLFEYFSETQRNKGNFPGRFSGRQFSNSRSEMNVSTLELGDSALYLCASSWIGSYEQYFGPGTRLTVT.

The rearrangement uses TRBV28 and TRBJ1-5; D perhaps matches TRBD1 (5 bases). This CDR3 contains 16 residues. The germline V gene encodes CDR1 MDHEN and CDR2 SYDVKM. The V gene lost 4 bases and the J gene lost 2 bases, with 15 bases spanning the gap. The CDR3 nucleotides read TGTGCCAGCAGTTCCCGGGACTTTGGGGGCAATCAGCCCCAGCATTTT. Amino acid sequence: CASSSRDFGGNQPQHF.

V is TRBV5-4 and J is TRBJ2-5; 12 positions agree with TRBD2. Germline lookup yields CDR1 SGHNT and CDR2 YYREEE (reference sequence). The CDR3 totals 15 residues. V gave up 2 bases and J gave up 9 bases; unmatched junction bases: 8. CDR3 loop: CASSFASGGARAQYF. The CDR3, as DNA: TGTGCCAGCAGCTTTGCTAGCGGGGGGGCCCGGGCCCAGTACTTC. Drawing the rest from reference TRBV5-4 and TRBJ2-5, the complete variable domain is ETGVTQSPTHLIKTRGQQVTLRCSSQSGHNTVSWYQQALGQGPQFIFQYYREEENGRGNFPPRFSGLQFPNYSSELNVNALELDDSALYLCASSFASGGARAQYFGPGTRLLVL.